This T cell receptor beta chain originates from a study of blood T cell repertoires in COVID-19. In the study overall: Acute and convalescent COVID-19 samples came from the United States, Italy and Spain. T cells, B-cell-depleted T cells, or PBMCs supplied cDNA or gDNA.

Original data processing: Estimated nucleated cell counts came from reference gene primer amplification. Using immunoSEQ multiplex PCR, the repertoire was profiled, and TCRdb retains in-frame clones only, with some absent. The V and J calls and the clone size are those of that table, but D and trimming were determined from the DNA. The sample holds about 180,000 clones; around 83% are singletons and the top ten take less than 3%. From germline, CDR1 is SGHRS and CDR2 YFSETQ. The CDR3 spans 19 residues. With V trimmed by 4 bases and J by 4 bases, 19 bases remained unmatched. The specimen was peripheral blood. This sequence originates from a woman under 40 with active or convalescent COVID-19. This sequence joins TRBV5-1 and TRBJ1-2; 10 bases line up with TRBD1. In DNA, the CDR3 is TGCGCCAGCAGCCAGAACCTCGGGACAGGGGCCTCTAACCGCTATGGCTACACCTTC. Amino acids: CASSQNLGTGASNRYGYTF.